This TCR beta chain was sequenced in a study of blood T cell repertoires in COVID-19. Within 2 weeks before study entry, exposed participants met a COVID-19 case. Profiling relied on immunoSEQ multiplex PCR, and the TCRdb table lists in-frame clones only, not all of them. The profile shows 150,000 or so clones, 87% of them singletons. The CDR3 is 12 residues long. Per germline, CDR1 ENHRY and CDR2 SYGVKD. V lost 10 bases and J lost 8; bases outside the gene matches: 8. Input material: PBMCs or T cells enriched from blood (not recorded which). This receptor was identified in a middle-aged woman who had been exposed to COVID-19. This chain links TRBV10-3 with TRBJ2-1; 7 nucleotides align to TRBD2. The CDR3 spells CATGGSTDEQFF. CDR3 in DNA: TGTGCCACCGGCGGGAGCACGGATGAGCAGTTCTTC.